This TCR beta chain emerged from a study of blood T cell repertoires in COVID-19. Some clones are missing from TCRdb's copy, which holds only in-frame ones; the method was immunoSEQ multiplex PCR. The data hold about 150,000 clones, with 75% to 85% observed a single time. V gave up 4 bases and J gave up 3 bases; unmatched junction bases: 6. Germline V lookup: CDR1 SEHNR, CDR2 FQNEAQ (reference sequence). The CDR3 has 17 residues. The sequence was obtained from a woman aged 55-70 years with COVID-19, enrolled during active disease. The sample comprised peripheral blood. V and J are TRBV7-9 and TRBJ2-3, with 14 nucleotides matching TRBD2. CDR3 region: CASSSARTSGRTDTQYF. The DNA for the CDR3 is TGTGCCAGCAGCTCTGCCCGGACTAGCGGGAGGACAGATACGCAGTATTTT.